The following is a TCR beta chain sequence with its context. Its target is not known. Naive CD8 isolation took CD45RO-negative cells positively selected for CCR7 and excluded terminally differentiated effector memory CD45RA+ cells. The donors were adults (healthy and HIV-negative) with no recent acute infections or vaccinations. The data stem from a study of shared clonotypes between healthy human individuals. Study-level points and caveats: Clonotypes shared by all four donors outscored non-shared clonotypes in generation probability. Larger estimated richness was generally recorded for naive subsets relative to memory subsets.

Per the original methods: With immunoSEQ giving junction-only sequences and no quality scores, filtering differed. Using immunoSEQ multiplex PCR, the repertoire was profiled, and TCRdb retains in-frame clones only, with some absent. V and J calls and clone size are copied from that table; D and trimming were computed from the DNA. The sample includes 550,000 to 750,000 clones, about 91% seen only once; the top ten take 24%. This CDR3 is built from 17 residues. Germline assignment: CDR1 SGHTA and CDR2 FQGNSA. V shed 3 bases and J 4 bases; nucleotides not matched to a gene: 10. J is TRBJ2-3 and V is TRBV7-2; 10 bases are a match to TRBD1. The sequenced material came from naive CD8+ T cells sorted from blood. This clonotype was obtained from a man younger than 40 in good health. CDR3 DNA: TGTGCCAGCAGCTTGCCCGCGGACAGGGGGGAGGCAGATACGCAGTATTTT. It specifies CASSLPADRGEADTQYF.